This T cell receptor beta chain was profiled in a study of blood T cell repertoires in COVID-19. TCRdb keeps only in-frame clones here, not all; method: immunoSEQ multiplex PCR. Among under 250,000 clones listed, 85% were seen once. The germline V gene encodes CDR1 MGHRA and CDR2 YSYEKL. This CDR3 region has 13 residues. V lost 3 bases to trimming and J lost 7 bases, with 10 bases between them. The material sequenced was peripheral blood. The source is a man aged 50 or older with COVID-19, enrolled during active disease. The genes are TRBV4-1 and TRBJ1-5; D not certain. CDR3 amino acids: CASSQITQQPQHF. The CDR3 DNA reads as TGCGCCAGCAGCCAGATCACTCAACAGCCCCAGCATTTT.